This T cell receptor (beta chain) was found in a study of naive and memory T cell subsets. This clonotype was counted a few times. What it recognizes is unknown. Both TRBC1 and TRBC2 were covered by a beta constant-region primer of two equimolar oligonucleotides. Ligated cDNA was amplified by four rounds of PCR with nested alpha and beta constant-region primers and SP2. Ligation attached a single-stranded oligonucleotide with a 12-nucleotide UMI and the SP2 primer to the cDNA 3' end. TCRdb reprocessed the UMI-ligation and nested PCR reads via MiXCR and lists one record per CDR3 protein. The sample shows around 83,000 distinct CDR3 sequences, about 10% of them seen only once. Overnight CMV lysate stimulation of fresh PBMCs defined donor CMV status by CD4+ IFNgamma. CDR3 length: 12 residues. Germline values: CDR1 DFQATT, CDR2 SNEGSKA (reference sequence). Unmatched junction bases numbered 5, after V lost 6 bases and J lost 7 bases.

General observations from the study: Possibly reflecting memory cells re-expressing CD45RA, a few larger clonotypes occurred in naive repertoires, especially CD8.

The origin of this receptor is a human donor in good health. The sample comprised naive CD4+ T cells from blood. The chain combines TRBV20-1 with TRBJ2-2, with 7 bases lining up with TRBD1. The CDR3 loop reads CSAQQGIGELFF. Here the CDR3 DNA reads TGCAGTGCGCAACAGGGGATCGGGGAGCTGTTTTTT.